This TCR beta chain was recovered during a study of T cell repertoires in cytomegalovirus infection. At the level of the study: Public TCR beta signature analysis indicated the presence of both CMV infection and matching HLA type.

Germline trimming cut 2 bases from V and 4 bases from J; bases unmatched to any gene: 3. Germline lookup yields CDR1 MNHNY and CDR2 SVGAGI (reference sequence). CDR3 length: 14 amino acids. This clonotype has at least ten counts. As yet, its antigen is unknown. TCRdb reprocessed the reads via MiXCR and lists one record per CDR3 protein. The data contain around 900,000 distinct CDR3 sequences, under 40% of them seen just once; the ten biggest clones take up roughly 13%. Whole-study findings and limits: Ex vivo, HLA-C-restricted CMV-specific TCR beta clonotypes prevailed over the rest of the response.

This clonotype was sampled from a human donor in good health (CMV status not recorded). Some clones in this sample may be carry-over from other donors' samples. The sample in question was cultured CD8+ T cells from PBMCs, obtained from culture after CMV antigen stimulation. The chain carries TRBV6-6 and TRBJ1-2; 8 bases map to TRBD1. The CDR3 sequence is CASSYPDRGYGYTF. The CDR3 DNA follows: TGTGCCAGCAGTTACCCCGACAGGGGCTATGGCTACACCTTC.